A selection of T cell receptor beta chains follows, all from one sample in a study of OX40 agonist ivuxolimab in advanced cancers. Clones were read by immunoSEQ multiplex PCR, and TCRdb kept only the in-frame ones, dropping some. Among about 32,000 clones, 85% to 90% were seen once, and the ten largest hold about 30%. This specimen was CD4+ or CD8+ T cells sorted from blood, taken in a trial of the OX40 agonist ivuxolimab. These receptors originate from an adult with an advanced solid tumor such as melanoma, head and neck, liver or kidney cancer. Both conserved end residues are part of each CDR3. Some rows mark clone size as missing; the rest say once, few, many or name a class of expanded clone.

-	TRBV9	CASSEGTGQETQYF
-	TRBV7-9	CASSDGREIFDYEQYF
-	TRBV27	CASSSGTSYNEQFF
-	TRBV2	CASTEDPYPSEQYF
-	TRBV29-1	CSVVGQGNYGYTF
-	TRBV28	CASRNRGGKETQYF
-	TRBV19	CASSMAGGFYGYTF
-	TRBV6-5	CASRIAGELDEQYF
-	TRBV7-9	CASSLALGETQYF
-	TRBV5-8	CASSLVRTSGSDHNEQFF
-	TRBV7-9	CASSAGTASGIF
-	TRBV19	CASSIGPYNEQFF
-	TRBV5-1	CASSNGLEQYF
-	TRBV19	CASSLQGQGDETQYF
-	TRBV18	CASSTTLDRTTLFF
-	TRBV9	CASSVAGDPYNSPLHF
-	TRBV4-2	CASSQEPSGANVLTF
-	TRBV15	CATSRDRGVGEKLFF
-	TRBV2	CASSDYGGTGELFF
-	TRBV30	CAWSAKPGLAGGAPSSYEQYF
-	TRBV14	CASRPATGGIYEQYF
-	TRBV6-5	CASGMVRAAGNTIYF
-	TRBV4-1	CASSRIGEGSNQPQHF
-	TRBV9	CASSVAGSGTDTQYF
once	TRBV7-6	CASSSKVQESSYEQYF
-	TRBV9	CASSVVLAGGRNEQFF
-	TRBV4-1	CASSPRLAGGRETQYF
-	TRBV5-6	CASSPWDRNQPQHF
-	TRBV5-6	CASSFRTGGTEAFF
-	TRBV7-6	CASSPSPGQGEETQYF
-	TRBV5-6	CASSQDRPYEQYF
-	TRBV6-6	CASSVGLFYEQYF
-	TRBV5-6	CASSLVSGGKLNTEAFF
once	TRBV6-1	CASSERGGGSSTDTQYF
-	TRBV6-5	CASRGGDNYGYTF
-	TRBV29-1	CSVAGGDNLSYNEQFF
-	TRBV15	CATSRQDRVRGEKLFF
-	TRBV7-6	CASSLVPGLGAEAFF
-	TRBV29-1	CSVDSGLNTGELFF
-	TRBV7-8	CASSLTLAVQETQYF
-	TRBV2	CATSGGAKVFYEQYF
-	TRBV29-1	CSVRTGNTGELFF
once	TRBV2	CASRDGSSYEQYF
-	TRBV28	CASRPGANVLTF
-	TRBV10-1	CASSEFAGLLEGGNTEAFF